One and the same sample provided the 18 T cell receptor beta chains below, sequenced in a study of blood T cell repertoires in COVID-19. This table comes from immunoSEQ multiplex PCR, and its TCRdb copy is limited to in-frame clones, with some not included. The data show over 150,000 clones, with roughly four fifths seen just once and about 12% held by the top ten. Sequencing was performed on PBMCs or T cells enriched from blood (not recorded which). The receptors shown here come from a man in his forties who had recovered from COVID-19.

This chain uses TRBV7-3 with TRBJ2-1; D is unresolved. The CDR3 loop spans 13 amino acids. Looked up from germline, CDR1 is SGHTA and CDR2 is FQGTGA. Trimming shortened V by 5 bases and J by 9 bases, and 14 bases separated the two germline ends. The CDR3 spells CASSPTSSGEQFF. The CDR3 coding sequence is TGTGCCAGCAGCCCCACTTCTTCGGGTGAGCAGTTCTTC. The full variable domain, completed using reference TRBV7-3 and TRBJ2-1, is GAGVSQTPSNKVTEKGKYVELRCDPISGHTALYWYRQSLGQGPEFLIYFQGTGAADDSGLPNDRFFAVRPEGSVSTLKIQRTERGDSAVYLCASSPTSSGEQFFGPGTRLTVL.

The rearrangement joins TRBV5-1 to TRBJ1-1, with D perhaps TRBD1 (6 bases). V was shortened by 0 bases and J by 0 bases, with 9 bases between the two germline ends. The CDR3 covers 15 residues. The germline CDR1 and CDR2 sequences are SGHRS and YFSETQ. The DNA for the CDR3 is TGCGCCAGCAGCTTGGGACAGGACATGAACACTGAAGCTTTCTTT. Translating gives CASSLGQDMNTEAFF.

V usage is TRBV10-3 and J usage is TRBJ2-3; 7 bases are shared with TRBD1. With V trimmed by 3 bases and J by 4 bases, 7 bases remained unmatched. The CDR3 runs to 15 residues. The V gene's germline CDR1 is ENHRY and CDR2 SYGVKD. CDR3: CAISDRGLRADTQYF. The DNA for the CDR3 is TGTGCCATCAGTGATAGGGGGCTGAGGGCAGATACGCAGTATTTT.

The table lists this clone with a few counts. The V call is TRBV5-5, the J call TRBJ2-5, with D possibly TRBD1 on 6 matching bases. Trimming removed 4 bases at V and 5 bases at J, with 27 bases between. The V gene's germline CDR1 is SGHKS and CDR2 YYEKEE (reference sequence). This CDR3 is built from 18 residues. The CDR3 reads CASSLTPTPRGSSETQYF. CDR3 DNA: TGTGCCAGCAGCCTTACACCTACCCCCAGGGGATCTAGTGAGACCCAGTACTTC.

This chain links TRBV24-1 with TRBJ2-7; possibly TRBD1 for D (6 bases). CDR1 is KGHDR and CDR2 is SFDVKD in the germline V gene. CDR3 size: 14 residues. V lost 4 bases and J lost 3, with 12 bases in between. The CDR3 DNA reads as TGTGCCACCAGTGACCCGGACAGTAGCTACGAGCAGTACTTC. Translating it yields CATSDPDSSYEQYF.

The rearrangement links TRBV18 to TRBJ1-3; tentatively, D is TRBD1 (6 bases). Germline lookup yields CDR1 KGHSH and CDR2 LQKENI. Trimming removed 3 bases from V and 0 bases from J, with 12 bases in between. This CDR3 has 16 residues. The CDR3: CASSPNRASSGNTIYF. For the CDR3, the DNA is TGTGCCAGCTCACCTAACAGGGCCTCCTCTGGAAACACCATATATTTT.

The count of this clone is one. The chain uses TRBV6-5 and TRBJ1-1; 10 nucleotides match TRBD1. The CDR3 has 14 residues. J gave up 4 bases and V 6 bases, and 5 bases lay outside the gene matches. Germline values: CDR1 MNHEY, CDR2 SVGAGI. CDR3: CASRTGGGSTEAFF. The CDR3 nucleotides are TGTGCCAGCAGGACAGGGGGCGGAAGCACTGAAGCTTTCTTT.

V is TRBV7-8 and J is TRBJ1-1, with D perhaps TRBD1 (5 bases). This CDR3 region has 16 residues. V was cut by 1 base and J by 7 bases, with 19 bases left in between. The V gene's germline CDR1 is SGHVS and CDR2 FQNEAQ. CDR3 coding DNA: TGTGCCAGCAGCTTAGGTGGGGGGGGTCATCGCAATGAAGCTTTCTTT. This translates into CASSLGGGGHRNEAFF.

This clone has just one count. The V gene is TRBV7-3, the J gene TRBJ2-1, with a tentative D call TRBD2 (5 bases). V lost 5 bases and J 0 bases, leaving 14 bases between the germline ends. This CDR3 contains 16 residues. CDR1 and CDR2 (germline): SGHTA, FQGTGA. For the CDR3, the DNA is TGTGCCAGCAGCCCGCGGACTCTCAGCTCCTACAATGAGCAGTTCTTC. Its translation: CASSPRTLSSYNEQFF.

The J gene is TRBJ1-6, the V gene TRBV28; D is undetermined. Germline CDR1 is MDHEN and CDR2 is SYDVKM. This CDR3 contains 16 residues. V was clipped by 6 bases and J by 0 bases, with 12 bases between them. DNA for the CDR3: TGTGCCAGCAGGATTCAAAGGAGCTCCTATAATTCACCCCTCCACTTT. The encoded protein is CASRIQRSSYNSPLHF.

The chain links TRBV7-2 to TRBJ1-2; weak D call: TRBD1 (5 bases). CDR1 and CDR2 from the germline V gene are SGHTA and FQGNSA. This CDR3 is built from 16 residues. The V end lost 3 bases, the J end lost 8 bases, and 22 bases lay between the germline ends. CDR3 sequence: CASSFGARDSAWGYTF. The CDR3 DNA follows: TGTGCCAGCAGCTTCGGCGCCCGGGACTCGGCCTGGGGCTACACCTTC.

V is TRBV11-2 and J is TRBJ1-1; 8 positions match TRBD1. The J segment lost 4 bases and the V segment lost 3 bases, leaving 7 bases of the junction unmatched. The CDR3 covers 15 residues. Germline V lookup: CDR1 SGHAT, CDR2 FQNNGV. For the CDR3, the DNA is TGTGCCAGCAGCTTCTCGTTTACAGGGGGCACTGAAGCTTTCTTT. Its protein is CASSFSFTGGTEAFF. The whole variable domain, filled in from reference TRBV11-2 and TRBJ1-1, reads EAGVAQSPRYKIIEKRQSVAFWCNPISGHATLYWYQQILGQGPKLLIQFQNNGVVDDSQLPKDRFSAERLKGVDSTLKIQPAKLEDSAVYLCASSFSFTGGTEAFFGQGTRLTVV.

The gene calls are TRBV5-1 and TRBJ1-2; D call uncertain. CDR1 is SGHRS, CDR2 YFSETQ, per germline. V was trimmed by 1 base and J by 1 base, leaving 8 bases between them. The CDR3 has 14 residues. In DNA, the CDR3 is TGCGCCAGCAGCTTGAGCACTAATAACTATGGCTACACCTTC. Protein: CASSLSTNNYGYTF. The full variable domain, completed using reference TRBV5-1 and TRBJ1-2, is KAGVTQTPRYLIKTRGQQVTLSCSPISGHRSVSWYQQTPGQGLQFLFEYFSETQRNKGNFPGRFSGRQFSNSRSEMNVSTLELGDSALYLCASSLSTNNYGYTFGSGTRLTVV.

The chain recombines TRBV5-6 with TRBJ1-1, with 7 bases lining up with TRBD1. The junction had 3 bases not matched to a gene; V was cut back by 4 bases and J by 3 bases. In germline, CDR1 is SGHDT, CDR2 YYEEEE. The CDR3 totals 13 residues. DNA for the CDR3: TGTGCCAGCAGCCCCGACAGGGACACTGAAGCTTTCTTT. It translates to CASSPDRDTEAFF.

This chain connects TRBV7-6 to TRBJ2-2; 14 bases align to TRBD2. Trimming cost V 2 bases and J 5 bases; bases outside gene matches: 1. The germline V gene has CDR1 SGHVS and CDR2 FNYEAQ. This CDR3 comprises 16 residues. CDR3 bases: TGTGCCAGCAGCTTACGACTAGCGGGAGGGACCGGGGAGCTGTTTTTT. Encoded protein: CASSLRLAGGTGELFF. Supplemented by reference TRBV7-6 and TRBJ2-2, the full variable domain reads GAGVSQSPRYKVTKRGQDVALRCDPISGHVSLYWYRQALGQGPEFLTYFNYEAQQDKSGLPNDRFSAERPEGSISTLTIQRTEQRDSAMYRCASSLRLAGGTGELFFGEGSRLTVL.

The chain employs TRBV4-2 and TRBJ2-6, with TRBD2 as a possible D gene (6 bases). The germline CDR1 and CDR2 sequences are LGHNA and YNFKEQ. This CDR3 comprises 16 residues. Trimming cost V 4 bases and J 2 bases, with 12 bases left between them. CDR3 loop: CASSLGSGAGANVLTF. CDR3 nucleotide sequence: TGTGCCAGCAGCCTCGGTTCGGGGGCTGGGGCCAACGTCCTGACTTTC.

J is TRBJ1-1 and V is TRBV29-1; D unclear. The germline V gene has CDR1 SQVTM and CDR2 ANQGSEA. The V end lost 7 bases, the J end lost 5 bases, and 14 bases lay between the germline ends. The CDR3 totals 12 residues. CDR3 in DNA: TGCAGCGGAGGGTTTGAAGCGACTGAAGCTTTCTTT. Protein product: CSGGFEATEAFF. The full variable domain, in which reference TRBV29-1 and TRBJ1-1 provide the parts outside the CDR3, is SAVISQKPSRDICQRGTSLTIQCQVDSQVTMMFWYRQQPGQSLTLIATANQGSEATYESGFVIDKFPISRPNLTFSTLTVSNMSPEDSSIYLCSGGFEATEAFFGQGTRLTVV.

CDR3 bases: TGTGCCAGCAGCTCGAGCGGGACCCGACCAGATACGCAGTATTTT. Translation gives CASSSSGTRPDTQYF. The rearrangement uses TRBV11-3 and TRBJ2-3; 7 bases are a match to TRBD2. Trimming removed 4 bases from V and 4 bases from J; junction bases left unmatched: 8. Germline V gives CDR1 SGHNT, CDR2 YENEEA. The CDR3 contains 15 residues.